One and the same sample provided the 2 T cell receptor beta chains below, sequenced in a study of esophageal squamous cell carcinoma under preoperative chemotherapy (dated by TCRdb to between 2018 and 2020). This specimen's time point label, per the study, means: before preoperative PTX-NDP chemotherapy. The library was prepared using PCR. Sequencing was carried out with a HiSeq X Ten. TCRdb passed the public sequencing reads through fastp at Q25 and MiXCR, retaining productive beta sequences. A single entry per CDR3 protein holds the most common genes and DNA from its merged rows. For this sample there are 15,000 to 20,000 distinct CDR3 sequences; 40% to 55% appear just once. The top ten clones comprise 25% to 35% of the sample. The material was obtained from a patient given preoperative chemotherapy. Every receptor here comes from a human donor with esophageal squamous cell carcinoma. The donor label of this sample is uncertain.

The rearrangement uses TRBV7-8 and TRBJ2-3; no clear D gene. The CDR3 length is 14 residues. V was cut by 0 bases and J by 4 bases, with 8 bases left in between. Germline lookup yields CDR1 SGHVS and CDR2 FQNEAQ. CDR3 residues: CASSLAIRADTQYF. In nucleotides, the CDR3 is TGTGCCAGCAGCTTAGCCATTCGGGCAGATACGCAGTATTTT.

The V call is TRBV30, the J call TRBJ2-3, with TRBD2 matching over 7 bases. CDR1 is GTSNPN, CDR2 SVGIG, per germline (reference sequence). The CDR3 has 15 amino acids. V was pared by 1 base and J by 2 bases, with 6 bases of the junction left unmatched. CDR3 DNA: TGTGCCTGGAGTGGAGAGGGAGGGCTCACAGATACGCAGTATTTT. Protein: CAWSGEGGLTDTQYF.